The source of this T cell receptor beta chain is a study of neoadjuvant anti-PD-1 for oral cavity cancer. Study-wide points: Higher pretreatment blood Treg/Th17 ratios correlated with higher pretreatment blood and lower post-treatment tumor TCRbeta clonality.

This clone is classed as medium-sized. Its specificity is unknown. Most PBMC samples had 480 ng input DNA in six replicates. Data came from immunoSEQ multiplex PCR; TCRdb stores just in-frame clones and leaves some out. Of about 9,800 clones listed, roughly 62% were seen once; the top ten hold roughly 4.5%. Time point reported: after neoadjuvant nivolumab, at surgical resection. CDR1 and CDR2 from the germline V gene are SEHNR and FQNEAQ (reference sequence). V shed 5 bases and J shed 2 bases, with 15 bases lying between them. There are 15 residues in the CDR3. Sequences were derived from PBMCs, sampled after nivolumab (anti-PD-1) treatment. The receptor comes from a person aged 40 to 85 with oral cavity squamous cell carcinoma. The gene calls are TRBV7-9 and TRBJ1-1; perhaps TRBD1 as D (6 bases). The CDR3 loop reads CASSPTGTLNTEAFF. The CDR3 region has the DNA TGTGCCAGCAGCCCTACCGGGACACTAAACACTGAAGCTTTCTTT.